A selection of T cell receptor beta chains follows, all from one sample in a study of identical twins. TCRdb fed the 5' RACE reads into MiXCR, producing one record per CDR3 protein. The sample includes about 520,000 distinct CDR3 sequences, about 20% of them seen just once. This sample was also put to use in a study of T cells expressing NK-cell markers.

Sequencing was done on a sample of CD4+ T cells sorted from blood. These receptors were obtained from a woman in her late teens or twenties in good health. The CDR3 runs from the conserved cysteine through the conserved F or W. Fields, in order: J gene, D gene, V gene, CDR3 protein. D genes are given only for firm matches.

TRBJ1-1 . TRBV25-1 CASSGYEGTEAFF
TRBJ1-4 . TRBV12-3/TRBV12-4 CASRRDGLYEKLFF
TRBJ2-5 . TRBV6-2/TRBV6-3 CASSYPGGNQETQYF
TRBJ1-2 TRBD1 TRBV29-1 CSAWTGDYGYTF
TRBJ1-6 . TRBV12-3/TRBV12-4 CASSLRGSYNSPLHF
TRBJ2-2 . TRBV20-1 CSARDRREGDTGELFF
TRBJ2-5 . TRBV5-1 CASSHDLRETQYF
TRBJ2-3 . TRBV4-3 CASSQALTDTQYF
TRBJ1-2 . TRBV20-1 CSAAGQFYGYTF
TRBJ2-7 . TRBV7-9 CASSLPGALYSYEQYF
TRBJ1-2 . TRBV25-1 CASKGAVGYTF
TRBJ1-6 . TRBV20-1 CSATIEKINSPLHF
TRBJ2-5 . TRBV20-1 CSAKERETQYF
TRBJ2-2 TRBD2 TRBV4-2 CASSQTTSGGTNTGELFF
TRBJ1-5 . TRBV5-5 CASSLERAAIGNQPQHF
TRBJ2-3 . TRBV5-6 CASSPIAGQSDTQYF
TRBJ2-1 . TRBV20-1 CSATPTSIEEQFF
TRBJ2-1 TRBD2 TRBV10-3 CAISEPESGSRNEQFF
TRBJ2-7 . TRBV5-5 CASSLEPAGGPHEQYF
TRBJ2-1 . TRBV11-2 CASSLTPQSSYNEQFF
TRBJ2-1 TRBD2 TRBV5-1 CASSPPGLAGNNEQFF
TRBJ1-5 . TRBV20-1 CSASPGQRNQPQHF
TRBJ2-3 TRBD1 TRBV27 CASSPPLYRGNTQYF
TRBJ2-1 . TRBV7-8 CAVGGGANQFF
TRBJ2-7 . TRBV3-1 CASSQRPGTSSYEQYF
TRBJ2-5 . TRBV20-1 CSARPAGTGDETQYF